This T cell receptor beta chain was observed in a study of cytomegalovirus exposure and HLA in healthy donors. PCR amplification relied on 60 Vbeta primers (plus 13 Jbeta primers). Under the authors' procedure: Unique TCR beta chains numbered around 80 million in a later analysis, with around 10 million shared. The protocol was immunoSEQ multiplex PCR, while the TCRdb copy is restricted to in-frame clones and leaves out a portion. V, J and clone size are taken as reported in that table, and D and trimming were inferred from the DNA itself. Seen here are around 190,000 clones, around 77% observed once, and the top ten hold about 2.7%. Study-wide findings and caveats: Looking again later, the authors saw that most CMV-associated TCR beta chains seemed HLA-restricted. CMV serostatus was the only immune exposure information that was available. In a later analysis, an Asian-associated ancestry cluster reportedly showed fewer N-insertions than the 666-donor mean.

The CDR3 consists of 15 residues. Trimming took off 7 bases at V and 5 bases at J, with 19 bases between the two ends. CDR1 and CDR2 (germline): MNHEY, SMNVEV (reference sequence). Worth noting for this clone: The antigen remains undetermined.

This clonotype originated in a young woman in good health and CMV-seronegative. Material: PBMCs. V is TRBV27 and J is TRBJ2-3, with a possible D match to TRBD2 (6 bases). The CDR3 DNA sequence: TGTGCCAGCACCCCCCGAGTAGCGGAATTAGATACGCAGTATTTT. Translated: CASTPRVAELDTQYF.